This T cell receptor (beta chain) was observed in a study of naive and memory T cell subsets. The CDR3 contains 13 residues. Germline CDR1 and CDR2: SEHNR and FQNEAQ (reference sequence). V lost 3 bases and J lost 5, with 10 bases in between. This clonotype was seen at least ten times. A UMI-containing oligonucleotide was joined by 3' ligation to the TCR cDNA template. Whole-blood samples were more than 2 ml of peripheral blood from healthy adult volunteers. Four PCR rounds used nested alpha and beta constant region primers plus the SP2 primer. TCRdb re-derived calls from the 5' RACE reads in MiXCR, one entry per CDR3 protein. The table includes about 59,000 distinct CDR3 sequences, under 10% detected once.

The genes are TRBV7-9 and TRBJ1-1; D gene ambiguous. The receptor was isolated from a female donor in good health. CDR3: CASSFRPGTEAFF. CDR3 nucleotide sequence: TGTGCCAGCAGCTTCCGACCGGGGACTGAAGCTTTCTTT.